This passage covers 28 T cell receptor beta chains from one sample sequenced in a study of cytomegalovirus exposure and HLA in healthy donors. Both 60 Vbeta primers and 13 Jbeta primers went into the PCR. Assay: immunoSEQ multiplex PCR; the TCRdb copy retains only in-frame clones and omits some. Reported are 140,000 to 150,000 clones; the ten largest clones contain 0.8% to 1%. Sequenced: PBMCs. The source is a male donor in good health and CMV-seronegative.

The V and J genes are TRBV27 and TRBJ2-7; tentatively, D is TRBD1 (5 bases). CDR1 and CDR2 from the germline V gene are MNHEY and SMNVEV (reference sequence). The CDR3 extends over 15 amino acids. The germline V and J ends were trimmed by 4 bases and 2 bases, with 15 bases remaining between them. CDR3 amino acids: CASSSASGITYEQYF. In nucleotides, the CDR3 is TGTGCCAGCAGTTCCGCCTCAGGGATTACCTACGAGCAGTACTTC.

This rearrangement joins TRBV5-4 to TRBJ2-1; 7 nucleotides align to TRBD1. The CDR3 sequence is 15 residues long. CDR1 SGHNT and CDR2 YYREEE come from the germline V gene (reference sequence). With V trimmed by 0 bases and J by 6 bases, 6 bases remained unmatched. CDR3 loop: CASSLEGGAPNEQFF. Written as DNA, the CDR3 is TGTGCCAGCAGCTTGGAAGGGGGCGCCCCCAATGAGCAGTTCTTC.

This sequence joins TRBV27 and TRBJ2-7; 7 bases are shared with TRBD2. The CDR3 is 14 residues long. Trimming cost V 8 bases and J 2 bases; bases outside gene matches: 9. CDR1 and CDR2 (germline): MNHEY, SMNVEV (reference sequence). This CDR3 reads CASRLAELAYEQYF. The DNA for the CDR3 is TGTGCCAGCCGCCTAGCGGAATTGGCCTACGAGCAGTACTTC.

J is TRBJ1-1 and V is TRBV10-3; D is uncertain. Germline CDR1 and CDR2: ENHRY and SYGVKD. CDR3 length equals 11 residues. Trimming stripped 4 bases from V and 8 bases from J, with 8 bases between. This CDR3 reads CAISGFREAFF. In DNA, the CDR3 is TGTGCCATCAGTGGCTTTCGGGAAGCTTTCTTT.

This sequence joins TRBV19 and TRBJ1-5; TRBD1 agrees at 12 bases. The germline gives CDR1 LNHDA, CDR2 SQIVND (reference sequence). V dropped 3 bases and J dropped 2; count of bases not matched to a gene: 5. This CDR3 contains 17 residues. CDR3 sequence reads: CASSIPGQGARNQPQHF. The DNA for the CDR3 is TGTGCCAGTAGTATCCCGGGACAGGGGGCTCGCAATCAGCCCCAGCATTTT.

The gene calls are TRBV29-1 and TRBJ1-2; TRBD1 matches at 7 bases. The CDR3 runs 13 residues. Looked up from germline, CDR1 is SQVTM and CDR2 is ANQGSEA. The junction had 13 bases not matched to a gene; V was cut back by 7 bases and J by 8 bases. This chain's CDR3 is CSARTGSSWGYTF. The DNA for the CDR3 is TGCAGCGCCCGGACAGGCAGTTCTTGGGGCTACACCTTC. The variable domain in full, completed from reference TRBV29-1 and TRBJ1-2, reads SAVISQKPSRDICQRGTSLTIQCQVDSQVTMMFWYRQQPGQSLTLIATANQGSEATYESGFVIDKFPISRPNLTFSTLTVSNMSPEDSSIYLCSARTGSSWGYTFGSGTRLTVV.

The chain carries TRBV5-1 and TRBJ1-3; 7 bases line up with TRBD1. This CDR3 contains 17 residues. The V segment lost 4 bases and the J segment 0 bases; nucleotides outside the gene matches: 10. CDR1 and CDR2 (germline): SGHRS, YFSETQ. The CDR3 loop is CASSHGTEGSSGNTIYF. The CDR3 DNA is TGCGCCAGCAGCCACGGGACAGAGGGTAGCTCTGGAAACACCATATATTTT.

The chain has TRBV27 and TRBJ2-2, with D maybe TRBD1 (5 bases). CDR1 is MNHEY, CDR2 SMNVEV, per germline (reference sequence). V lost 0 bases to trimming and J lost 6 bases, with 5 bases between them. There are 13 residues in the CDR3. CDR3: CASSLSGPGELFF. The CDR3 nucleotides are TGTGCCAGCAGTTTATCGGGGCCCGGGGAGCTGTTTTTT.

The chain couples TRBV7-9 to TRBJ1-1; D is ambiguous. This CDR3 is 14 amino acids long. Germline assignment: CDR1 SEHNR and CDR2 FQNEAQ (reference sequence). V lost 2 bases to trimming and J lost 1 base, with 8 bases between them. For the CDR3, the DNA is TGTGCCAGCAGCTTATTATCCGGGAACACTGAAGCTTTCTTT. Its translation: CASSLLSGNTEAFF.

The chain joins TRBV7-9 to TRBJ1-2, with 9 bases aligning to TRBD1. Germline assignment: CDR1 SEHNR and CDR2 FQNEAQ (reference sequence). Unmatched junction bases numbered 6, after V lost 4 bases and J lost 6 bases. The length of the CDR3 is 14 residues. In nucleotides, the CDR3 is TGTGCCAGCAGCTCCTACTGGGACAGGGATGGCTACACCTTC. This gives the protein CASSSYWDRDGYTF.

The J gene is TRBJ2-7, the V gene TRBV2; 8 bases are shared with TRBD2. CDR1 and CDR2 from the germline V gene are SNHLY and FYNNEI. V was pared by 7 bases and J by 0 bases, with 5 bases of the junction left unmatched. The CDR3 length is 14 residues. Here the CDR3 DNA reads TGTGCCAGCACGCAGCGGGGGTTCTCCTACGAGCAGTACTTC. As protein: CASTQRGFSYEQYF.

V and J are TRBV18 and TRBJ1-5; D remains unclear. This CDR3 has 15 residues. CDR1 and CDR2 from the germline V gene are KGHSH and LQKENI. V shed 1 base and J shed 2 bases, with 9 bases lying between them. The CDR3 coding sequence is TGTGCCAGCTCACCACTAGCGAAGGGCAATCAGCCCCAGCATTTT. Amino acids: CASSPLAKGNQPQHF.

The chain carries TRBV7-2 and TRBJ2-7; maybe TRBD2 (6 bases). This CDR3 has 15 amino acids. Germline loops: CDR1 SGHTA, CDR2 FQGNSA. V lost 1 base and J 7 bases, leaving 17 bases between the germline ends. The CDR3 bases are TGTGCCAGCAGCTTAGTAGCGGAGGGAACGAGGGAGCAGTACTTC. Residues: CASSLVAEGTREQYF.

The CDR3 here is CASSLTTGGGEQFF. The CDR3 DNA follows: TGTGCCAGCAGCTTAACGACGGGAGGCGGTGAGCAGTTCTTC. This chain joins TRBV7-3 and TRBJ2-1; TRBD2 aligns across 7 bases. V shed 0 bases, J shed 9 bases, and the junction held 5 bases outside the gene matches. Per germline, CDR1 SGHTA and CDR2 FQGTGA. The CDR3 extends over 14 amino acids.

Regarding this clone: Other DNA sequences of this sample code for an identical CDR3. The chain employs TRBV5-1 and TRBJ1-1; 8 bases map to TRBD1. The germline CDR1 and CDR2 sequences are SGHRS and YFSETQ. The CDR3 runs 16 residues. V was clipped by 4 bases and J by 2 bases; unmatched bases: 10. This CDR3 is CASSPRDRRTNTEAFF. The DNA for the CDR3 is TGCGCCAGCAGCCCAAGGGACAGGCGTACCAACACTGAAGCTTTCTTT.

The gene calls are TRBV5-1 and TRBJ1-1, with D unresolved. The V end was cut by 4 bases, the J end by 1 base, with 14 bases between. The germline V gene encodes CDR1 SGHRS and CDR2 YFSETQ. The CDR3 sequence is 15 residues long. CDR3 in amino acids: CASSPAGNRNTEAFF. The DNA for the CDR3 is TGCGCCAGCAGCCCGGCGGGCAACAGGAACACTGAAGCTTTCTTT.

This chain joins TRBV4-3 and TRBJ1-2; TRBD1 aligns across 9 bases. This CDR3 spans 15 amino acids. The germline V gene encodes CDR1 LGHNA and CDR2 YSLEER. Trimming removed 1 base from V and 2 bases from J; junction bases left unmatched: 2. The CDR3 protein is CASSQAGTGNYGYTF. CDR3 sequence (DNA): TGCGCCAGCAGCCAAGCCGGGACAGGGAACTATGGCTACACCTTC.

This rearrangement joins TRBV13 to TRBJ2-7; 10 bases align to TRBD2. The germline V gene has CDR1 PRHDT and CDR2 FYEKMQ (reference sequence). J gave up 5 bases and V 6 bases, and 7 bases lay outside the gene matches. This CDR3 region has 14 residues. CDR3 sequence reads: CASSLRLAGDEQYF. CDR3 bases: TGTGCCAGCAGTTTAAGGCTAGCGGGAGACGAGCAGTACTTC.

The rearrangement joins TRBV7-9 to TRBJ2-7, with TRBD1 matching 9 bases. Looked up from germline, CDR1 is SEHNR and CDR2 is FQNEAQ (reference sequence). This CDR3 has 15 residues. Germline trimming cut 7 bases from V and 3 bases from J; bases unmatched to any gene: 10. CDR3: CASTFNPGQGYEQYF. The CDR3 DNA sequence: TGTGCCAGCACCTTTAATCCGGGACAGGGCTACGAGCAGTACTTC.

The rearrangement links TRBV21-1 to TRBJ2-7; the tabulated D call, TRBD2, remains unverified against the DNA. TRBV21-1 constitutes a pseudogene. The CDR3 totals 11 residues. In nucleotides, the CDR3 is TGTGCCAGCAGCAAAGGGAGCGAGCAGTACTTC. Amino acids: CASSKGSEQYF.

The chain links TRBV7-9 to TRBJ2-7; 8 bases are shared with TRBD1. This CDR3 spans 16 amino acids. Trimming cost V 5 bases and J 4 bases; bases outside gene matches: 13. Germline CDR1 and CDR2: SEHNR and FQNEAQ (reference sequence). DNA of the CDR3: TGTGCCAGCAGCCCGGCAGGGGGCAGGGCCACATACGAGCAGTACTTC. It is translated as CASSPAGGRATYEQYF.

The rearrangement joins TRBV30 to TRBJ1-3; D unresolved. Germline-derived CDR1 and CDR2 are GTSNPN and SVGIG (reference sequence). The ends were cut back, 3 bases at V and 6 bases at J, with 30 bases in the middle. This CDR3 has 19 amino acids. DNA for the CDR3: TGTGCCTGGAGAAGGATGATCTCGTTTGGGCCCCCCTCGCCAAACACCATATATTTT. The encoded protein is CAWRRMISFGPPSPNTIYF. Combining the CDR3 with reference TRBV30 and TRBJ1-3 gives the whole variable domain SQTIHQWPATLVQPVGSPLSLECTVEGTSNPNLYWYRQAAGRGLQLLFYSVGIGQISSEVPQNLSASRPQDRQFILSSKKLLLSDSGFYLCAWRRMISFGPPSPNTIYFGEGSWLTVV.

The genes are TRBV6-5 and TRBJ1-5; a possible D gene is TRBD1 (5 bases). V was pared by 6 bases and J by 7 bases, with 13 bases between. The V gene's germline CDR1 is MNHEY and CDR2 SVGAGI. CDR3 length: 13 amino acids. This CDR3 reads CASSRQPKQPQHF. In nucleotides, the CDR3 is TGTGCCAGCAGCCGACAGCCAAAACAGCCCCAGCATTTT.

The chain joins TRBV5-6 to TRBJ1-2, with TRBD1 matching over 10 bases. The CDR3 spans 15 residues. The V and J ends lost 0 bases and 3 bases, in that order; junction bases with no gene match: 2. Germline V CDR1 and CDR2: SGHDT, YYEEEE. CDR3 in amino acids: CASSLGQGAYYGYTF. The CDR3 DNA follows: TGTGCCAGCAGCTTGGGACAGGGGGCCTACTATGGCTACACCTTC.

V and J are TRBV7-3 and TRBJ1-6; tentatively, D is TRBD1 (5 bases). Germline assignment: CDR1 SGHTA and CDR2 FQGTGA. CDR3 length: 17 amino acids. V lost 2 bases and J 6 bases, leaving 17 bases between the germline ends. The CDR3 is CASSLQGPGASNSPLHF. CDR3 DNA sequence: TGTGCCAGCAGCTTACAGGGCCCTGGAGCCTCTAATTCACCCCTCCACTTT.

This chain connects TRBV10-3 to TRBJ1-1, with D possibly matching TRBD1 (5 bases). The V and J ends lost 0 bases and 4 bases respectively, with 9 bases between them. CDR3 size: 14 residues. Germline V gives CDR1 ENHRY, CDR2 SYGVKD. In DNA, the CDR3 is TGTGCCATCAGTGAGTCAGGAGGGGCCACTGAAGCTTTCTTT. Translated: CAISESGGATEAFF.

The chain uses TRBV9 and TRBJ1-5; maybe TRBD1 (5 bases). The germline CDR1 and CDR2 sequences are SGDLS and YYNGEE. The V end was cut by 3 bases, the J end by 0 bases, with 10 bases between. The CDR3 is 15 amino acids. The CDR3 DNA sequence: TGTGCCAGCAGCGCGACAGTAGATAGCAATCAGCCCCAGCATTTT. It codes for CASSATVDSNQPQHF.

The V and J genes are TRBV29-1 and TRBJ2-2; TRBD1 is a possible D gene (5 bases). The CDR3 extends over 14 amino acids. V gave up 3 bases and J gave up 1 base, with 9 bases separating them. Germline assignment: CDR1 SQVTM and CDR2 ANQGSEA. The CDR3 DNA is TGCAGCGTTGAGAGACAGCTGAACACCGGGGAGCTGTTTTTT. Translating gives CSVERQLNTGELFF.